Listed below are T cell receptor beta chains from one sample, sequenced in a study of response to subunit inactivated influenza vaccine. TCRdb passed the RT-PCR reads through MiXCR, listing each CDR3 protein once. The sample has roughly 620,000 distinct CDR3 sequences, around 10% seen once. These sequences were also reported in another study, on T cells expressing NK-cell markers.

This material consisted of PBMCs from blood, taken on the day of vaccination. The receptors here all came from a man in his fifties who received an inactivated influenza vaccine. Each CDR3 is given with its conserved first and last residue. D genes are given only for firm matches. Clone sizes are given selectively: once, few, many, or a class where the clone is expanded.

j_gene,abundance,d_gene,v_gene,len,CDR3aa,CDR3nt
TRBJ1-4,few,.,TRBV12-3/TRBV12-4,15,CASSSNWGRGEKLFF,TGTGCCAGCAGTTCCAATTGGGGGCGAGGCGAAAAACTGTTTTTT
TRBJ1-2,few,.,TRBV20-1,14,CSARTARTFYGYTF,TGCAGTGCTAGGACAGCCCGAACCTTCTATGGCTACACCTTC
TRBJ2-1,many,TRBD1,TRBV13,17,CASSSRQGVSSYNEQFF,TGTGCCAGCAGCTCCAGACAGGGGGTTAGCTCCTACAATGAGCAGTTCTTC
TRBJ2-1,.,.,TRBV7-9,14,CASSLDIGLNEQFF,TGTGCCAGCAGCTTAGATATAGGGCTGAATGAGCAGTTCTTC
TRBJ2-1,.,.,TRBV6-2/TRBV6-3,12,CASSYWDNEQFF,TGTGCCAGCAGTTACTGGGACAATGAGCAGTTCTTC
TRBJ2-1,many,.,TRBV6-2/TRBV6-3,15,CASNPGLLIYNEQFF,TGTGCCAGCAACCCGGGACTCCTCATCTACAATGAGCAGTTCTTC
TRBJ1-2,.,.,TRBV29-1,12,CTIGGGLAGYTF,TGCACCATCGGGGGCGGTTTGGCTGGCTACACCTTC
TRBJ2-2,few,TRBD2,TRBV5-1,16,CASSSLAGEGTGELFF,TGCGCCAGCAGCTCCCTAGCGGGGGAGGGCACCGGGGAGCTGTTTTTT
TRBJ2-3,few,.,TRBV20-1,15,CSAREPTGASDTQYF,TGCAGTGCTAGAGAGCCCACGGGGGCCTCAGATACGCAGTATTTT
TRBJ2-1,few,.,TRBV7-9,15,CASSLSSTGPNEQFF,TGTGCCAGCAGCTTAAGTTCAACAGGACCCAATGAGCAGTTCTTC
TRBJ2-1,.,TRBD2,TRBV19,15,CASSVGRALGYEQFF,TGTGCCAGTAGTGTTGGGAGGGCCTTAGGATATGAGCAGTTCTTC
TRBJ2-7,few,.,TRBV5-5,16,CASSLAAVLGAYEQYF,TGTGCCAGCAGCTTGGCTGCAGTCCTAGGGGCCTACGAGCAGTACTTC
TRBJ2-7,few,.,TRBV12-3/TRBV12-4,15,CASSLGQESSYEQYF,TGTGCCAGCAGTTTAGGACAGGAAAGCTCCTACGAGCAGTACTTC
TRBJ2-3,.,TRBD1,TRBV7-9,16,CASTQGTGGSTDTQYF,TGTGCCAGCACCCAAGGGACAGGGGGCAGCACAGATACGCAGTATTTT
TRBJ2-4,.,.,TRBV20-1,10,CSTAKNIQYF,TGCAGCACCGCCAAAAACATTCAGTACTTC